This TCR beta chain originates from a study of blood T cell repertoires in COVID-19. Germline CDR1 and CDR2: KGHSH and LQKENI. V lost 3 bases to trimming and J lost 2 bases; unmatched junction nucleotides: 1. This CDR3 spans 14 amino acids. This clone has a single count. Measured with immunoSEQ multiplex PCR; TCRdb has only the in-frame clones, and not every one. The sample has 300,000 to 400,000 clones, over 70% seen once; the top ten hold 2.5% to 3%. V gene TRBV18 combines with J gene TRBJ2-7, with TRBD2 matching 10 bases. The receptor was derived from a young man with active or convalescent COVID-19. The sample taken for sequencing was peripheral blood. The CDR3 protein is CASSPLAGAYEQYF. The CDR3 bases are TGTGCCAGCTCACCCCTAGCGGGAGCCTACGAGCAGTACTTC.